These T cell receptor beta chains were read from a single sample in a study of T cells in localized non-small cell lung cancer. Using immunoSEQ multiplex PCR, the repertoire was profiled, and TCRdb retains in-frame clones only, with some absent. In the table there are roughly 3,200 clones, about 29% of which are singletons. The sequenced sample was lung tumor tissue, obtained before any cancer treatment. Receptor source: a man between 40 and 75 years old with stage III lung adenocarcinoma. The CDR3 runs from the conserved cysteine through the conserved F or W. D genes are given only for firm matches. The size field is filled for only some rows; it gives once, few, many or a size class.

few,NA,TRBV28,TRBJ2-7,13,TGTGCCAGCAGTCCCGACACCAGATACGAGCAGTACTTC,CASSPDTRYEQYF
NA,NA,TRBV19,TRBJ2-6,16,TGTGCCAGTAACCCCCCTACAGGGTCTGGGGCCAACGTCCTGACTTTC,CASNPPTGSGANVLTF
few,NA,TRBV30,TRBJ1-1,11,TGTGCCTGTGAGAGGAACACTGAAGCTTTCTTT,CACERNTEAFF
NA,NA,TRBV5-1,TRBJ1-1,15,TGCGCCAGCAGCGAGGGAGGCGGGGGGAACACTGAAGCTTTCTTT,CASSEGGGGNTEAFF
few,NA,TRBV10-3,TRBJ1-5,13,TGTGCCACCTCACACGGGGCGAGACAGCCCCAGCATTTT,CATSHGARQPQHF
few,TRBD1,TRBV19,TRBJ1-5,15,TGTGCCAGTAGTAAAGACAGGGTGGACAATCAGCCCCAGCATTTT,CASSKDRVDNQPQHF
NA,NA,TRBV15,TRBJ2-1,15,TGTGCCACCCGTCGGGCGATAAACTCCTACAATGAGCAGTTCTTC,CATRRAINSYNEQFF
few,NA,TRBV6-8,TRBJ2-4,16,TGTGCCAGCAGTCAGGGAGCAGGGAAGCCCAAAAACATTCAGTACTTC,CASSQGAGKPKNIQYF
few,NA,TRBV11-3,TRBJ2-3,17,TGTGCCAGCAGCCGGACGATTGGGCAGGGTTACACAGATACGCAGTATTTT,CASSRTIGQGYTDTQYF
NA,NA,TRBV28,TRBJ2-4,13,TGTGCCAGCAGTCCTACAGCCAAAAACATTCAGTACTTC,CASSPTAKNIQYF
NA,TRBD2,TRBV10-2,TRBJ2-7,13,TGCGCCAGCAGTCCTAGCGGGAGCGGAGTGCAGTACTTC,CASSPSGSGVQYF
few,NA,TRBV1,TRBJ2-7,15,TGCGCCAGCAGCCAAGAATTGAACGGGAGATACGTGCAGTACTTC,CASSQELNGRYVQYF
few,NA,TRBV28,TRBJ1-5,14,TGTGCCAGCAGTTCTTTGGAAGCCCATCAGCCCCAGCATTTT,CASSSLEAHQPQHF
medium-sized,TRBD2,TRBV9,TRBJ2-2,18,TGTGCCAGCAGCGTAGCTAGGGGGACTAGCGGCTACACCGGGGAGCTGTTTTTT,CASSVARGTSGYTGELFF
NA,TRBD1,TRBV28,TRBJ1-2,18,TGTGCCAGCAGTTTATGGGGACTCCGGGACAGGGGTAACTATGGCTACACCTTC,CASSLWGLRDRGNYGYTF
once,TRBD1,TRBV10-2,TRBJ2-7,15,TGCGCCAGCAGTGACCCCGGGACAGGCTACTACGAGCAGTACTTC,CASSDPGTGYYEQYF
few,TRBD2,TRBV11-1,TRBJ2-1,15,TGTGCCAGCAGCTCGGGACTAGTGAGGGGGAATGAGCAGTTCTTC,CASSSGLVRGNEQFF
few,TRBD2,TRBV6-8,TRBJ2-7,14,TGTGCCTCCCGGGGGGGCAGGGGCGCCTACGAGCAGTACTTC,CASRGGRGAYEQYF
few,TRBD1,TRBV28,TRBJ2-7,18,TGTGCCAGCAGTTCGGAGACCCTTTGGGACAGGGGGCTGTACGAGCAGTACTTC,CASSSETLWDRGLYEQYF
NA,NA,TRBV6-8,TRBJ1-6,12,TGTGCCAGCATGGGAAGTGGCTCACCCCTCCACTTT,CASMGSGSPLHF
NA,TRBD2,TRBV19,TRBJ2-3,20,TGTGCCAGTAGTTCCTCCGGGACTAGCGGGAGGGCCGAGGGCACAGATACGCAGTATTTT,CASSSSGTSGRAEGTDTQYF
few,NA,TRBV15,TRBJ1-1,14,TGTGCCACCAGCAGAGGGTTGCGGGACACTGAAGCTTTCTTT,CATSRGLRDTEAFF
few,NA,TRBV7-6,TRBJ2-1,19,TGTGCCAGCAGCTTATCCTCGGCAAGTGTTATTTTGGGGTACAATGAGCAGTTCTTC,CASSLSSASVILGYNEQFF
few,NA,TRBV5-1,TRBJ2-5,15,TGCGCCAGCAGCTTGGTGGGGCTGGACAGAGAGACCCAGTACTTC,CASSLVGLDRETQYF
NA,NA,TRBV25-1,TRBJ1-1,13,TGTGCCAGCAGTGAATATGGACGGAATGAAGCTTTCTTT,CASSEYGRNEAFF
NA,TRBD1,TRBV6-8,TRBJ1-2,13,TGTGCCAGCAGTGTTGACAGGGCTCATGGCTACACCTTC,CASSVDRAHGYTF
NA,NA,TRBV19,TRBJ1-5,15,TGTGCCAGTTCGGGGGGGACCACGGAATGGGAGCCCCAGCATTTT,CASSGGTTEWEPQHF
few,NA,TRBV6-8,TRBJ1-1,13,TGTGCCAGCAGTGCTCACAGGGCTACTGAAGCTTTCTTT,CASSAHRATEAFF
NA,NA,TRBV12-5,TRBJ2-1,15,TGTGCCAGCTCTCGAACCGGGTCGGGTGACAATGAGCAGTTCTTC,CASSRTGSGDNEQFF
few,NA,TRBV28,TRBJ2-3,15,TGTGCCAGCAGAGTCCGAAACGGTGGCACAGATACGCAGTATTTT,CASRVRNGGTDTQYF
medium-sized,NA,TRBV9,TRBJ1-1,14,TGTGCCAGCAGCCCTAACTCCGGGGACACTGAAGCTTTCTTT,CASSPNSGDTEAFF
NA,TRBD1,TRBV9,TRBJ1-5,14,TGTGCCAGCGGATCGACAGGGGCCGATCAGCCCCAGCATTTT,CASGSTGADQPQHF
few,TRBD2,TRBV7-6,TRBJ2-3,19,TGTGCCAGCAGCTTGGCCGGGACTAGCGGGACCTATTCCGTGGATACGCAGTATTTT,CASSLAGTSGTYSVDTQYF
NA,TRBD2,TRBV5-1,TRBJ2-1,15,TGCGCCAGCAGCTTGGGAGCGGGAGGGCCCGATGAGCAGTTCTTC,CASSLGAGGPDEQFF
NA,NA,TRBV28,TRBJ2-7,15,TGTGCCAGCAGTTTTTCCGGGACACTGACCTACGAGCAGTACTTC,CASSFSGTLTYEQYF
NA,NA,TRBV6-8,TRBJ1-2,13,TGTGCCAGCAGTTCGGGTACAGGGACCGGCTACACCTTC,CASSSGTGTGYTF
NA,TRBD1,TRBV6-8,TRBJ2-7,15,TGTGCCAGCAGTTACGGTAGGACAGGGGGCCACGAGCAGTACTTC,CASSYGRTGGHEQYF
medium-sized,NA,TRBV11-3,TRBJ2-2,14,TGTGCCAGCAACGGCCCCGCGAACACCGGGGAGCTGTTTTTT,CASNGPANTGELFF
medium-sized,NA,TRBV28,TRBJ2-5,13,TGTGCCAGCAGCTCTGGGCCCCAAGAGACCCAGTACTTC,CASSSGPQETQYF
NA,NA,TRBV9,TRBJ2-2,14,TGTGCCAGCAGCGTAGAGGGGTCAACCGGGGAGCTGTTTTTT,CASSVEGSTGELFF
once,NA,TRBV28,TRBJ2-7,15,TGTGCCAGCAGTTTATTTGCGGGCCTCTCCTACGAGCAGTACTTC,CASSLFAGLSYEQYF
NA,NA,TRBV6-8,TRBJ1-3,15,TGTGCCAGCAGTTACCAGGGAAGTTCTGGAAACACCATATATTTT,CASSYQGSSGNTIYF
NA,NA,TRBV6-8,TRBJ2-7,14,TGTGCCAGCAGAGGGAAGCCTAGCTCCTACGAGCAGTACTTC,CASRGKPSSYEQYF
few,NA,TRBV7-2,TRBJ1-2,13,TGTGCCAGCAGTGGTCGGCCCTCCGATGGCTACACCTTC,CASSGRPSDGYTF